The present T cell receptor beta chain was sequenced within a study of cytomegalovirus exposure and HLA in healthy donors. Turning to the study itself: An early data release held tens of millions of unique TCRs from HLA-typed donors.

Of note for this clone: The antigen is undetermined.

Study-wide points: Later analysis found that TCR beta chains associated with HLA were more clonally expanded than other, equally common chains.

PCR primers comprised 60 Vbeta and 13 Jbeta primers. The assay was immunoSEQ multiplex PCR, and TCRdb's table has in-frame clones only and misses some. The table has about 140,000 clones, over 80% seen once. V lost 0 bases and J lost 5, with 11 bases in between. CDR3 length equals 14 residues. Germline CDR1 is MGHRA and CDR2 is YSYEKL. The V call is TRBV4-1, the J call TRBJ2-7, with D perhaps matching TRBD2 (5 bases). The receptor was derived from a female donor in good health and CMV-seronegative. Sequenced sample: PBMCs. CDR3 protein: CASSQDRLANEQYF. CDR3 sequence (DNA): TGCGCCAGCAGCCAAGATCGTCTAGCCAACGAGCAGTACTTC.